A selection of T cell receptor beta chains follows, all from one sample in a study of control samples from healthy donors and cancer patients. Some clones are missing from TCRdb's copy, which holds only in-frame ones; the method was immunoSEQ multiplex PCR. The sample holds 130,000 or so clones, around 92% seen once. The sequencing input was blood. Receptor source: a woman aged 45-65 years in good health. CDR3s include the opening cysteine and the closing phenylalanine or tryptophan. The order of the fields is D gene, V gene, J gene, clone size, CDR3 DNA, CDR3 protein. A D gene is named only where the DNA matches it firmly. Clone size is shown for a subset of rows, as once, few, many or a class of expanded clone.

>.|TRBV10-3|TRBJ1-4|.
TGTGCCATCAGTGAGTTTCAGGGTTTCGGCGAAAAACTGTTTTTT
CAISEFQGFGEKLFF
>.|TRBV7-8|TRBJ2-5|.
TGTGCCAGCAGCTTACCTGGGGACAGGGAGGCTAGCGGGGAGGTGGAGACCCAGTACTTC
CASSLPGDREASGEVETQYF
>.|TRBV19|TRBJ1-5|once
TGTGCCAGTAGTATCAGGGTCAGTGAACAGCCCCAGCATTTT
CASSIRVSEQPQHF
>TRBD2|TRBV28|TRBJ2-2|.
TGTGCCAGCAGTTTAACCGGCGGGAGTAGCACCGGGGAGCTGTTTTTT
CASSLTGGSSTGELFF
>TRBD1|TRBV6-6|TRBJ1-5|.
TGTGCCAGCATTTGGGGGACAGATCAGCCCCAGCATTTT
CASIWGTDQPQHF
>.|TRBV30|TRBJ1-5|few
TGTGCCTGGAGTGTAGGGCAGTTGGGAATGTCCCAGCATTTT
CAWSVGQLGMSQHF
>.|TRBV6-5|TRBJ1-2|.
TGTGCCAGCCGACTCTATGGCTACACCTTC
CASRLYGYTF
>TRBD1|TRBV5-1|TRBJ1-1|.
TGCGCCAGCAGCCCTCGGGACAGGAGATTGAACACTGAAGCTTTCTTT
CASSPRDRRLNTEAFF
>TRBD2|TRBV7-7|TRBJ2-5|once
TGTGCTAGCAGCTTAGAAATAACCGGACTAGAAGAGACCCAGTACTTC
CASSLEITGLEETQYF
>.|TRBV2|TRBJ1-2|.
TGTGCCAGCAGGGGGGCAAAAGGGGATGGCTACACCTTC
CASRGAKGDGYTF
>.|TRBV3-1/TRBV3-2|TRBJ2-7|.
TGTGCCAGCAGCCCGAATCGGCTATCCTACGAGCAGTACTTC
CASSPNRLSYEQYF
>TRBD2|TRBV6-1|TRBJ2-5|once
TGTGCCAGCAGTGAATTGACTAGCGGCCTAGTACAAGAGACCCAGTACTTC
CASSELTSGLVQETQYF
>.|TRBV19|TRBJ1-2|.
TGTGCCAGTAGTATGGCCCGCCAGGGCATCTATGGCTACACCTTC
CASSMARQGIYGYTF
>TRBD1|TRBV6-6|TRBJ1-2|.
TGTGCCAGCAGTTATGGTATAGGGGACAGCTATGGCTACACCTTC
CASSYGIGDSYGYTF
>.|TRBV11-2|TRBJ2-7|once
TGTGCCAGCAGCTTAGATAACAGGAGGGCGGACGAGCAGTACTTC
CASSLDNRRADEQYF
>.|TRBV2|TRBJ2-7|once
TGTGCCAGCAGTGAACAGGGTTCGGGCGAGCAGTACTTC
CASSEQGSGEQYF
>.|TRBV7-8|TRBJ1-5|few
TGTGCCAGCACCGAGGCGTTTCATCAGCCCCAGCATTTT
CASTEAFHQPQHF
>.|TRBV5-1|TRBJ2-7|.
TGCGCCAGCAGCCCCGGGACTGTCCTCTACGAGCAGTACTTC
CASSPGTVLYEQYF
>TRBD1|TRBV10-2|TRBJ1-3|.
TGCGCCAGCAGTAATGGGAGGACAGGGGCCTCTGGAAACACCATATATTTT
CASSNGRTGASGNTIYF
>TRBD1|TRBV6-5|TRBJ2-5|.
TGTGCCAGCAGTTACCCCAGCGGACAGGGGGAGACCCAGTACTTC
CASSYPSGQGETQYF
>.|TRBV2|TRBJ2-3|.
TGTGCCACGCAGGCGGATACGCAGTATTTT
CATQADTQYF
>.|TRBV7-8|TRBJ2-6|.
TGTGCCAGCAGCTTAGGGGGAGGCTCTGGGGCCAACGTCCTGACTTTC
CASSLGGGSGANVLTF
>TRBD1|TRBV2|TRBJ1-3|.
TGTGCCAGCAGTGAAGGGGAACAGGGGACTGGAAACACCATATATTTT
CASSEGEQGTGNTIYF
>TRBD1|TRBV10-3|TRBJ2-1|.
TGTGCCATCAGTGAGGGACAGGGGCTCCCAAATGAGCAGTTCTTC
CAISEGQGLPNEQFF
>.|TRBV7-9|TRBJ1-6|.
TGTGCCAGCAGCTTAAGGGAGGGAAATTCACCCCTCCACTTT
CASSLREGNSPLHF
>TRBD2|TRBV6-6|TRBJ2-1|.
TGTGCCAGTGTAGCGGGAGTCTACAATGAGCAGTTCTTC
CASVAGVYNEQFF
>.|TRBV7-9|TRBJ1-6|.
TGTGCCAGCAGCTATCCCAATTCACCCCTCCACTTT
CASSYPNSPLHF
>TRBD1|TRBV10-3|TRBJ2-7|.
TGTGCCACGAGGGCAGGGGGACAGAACTACGAGCAGTACTTC
CATRAGGQNYEQYF
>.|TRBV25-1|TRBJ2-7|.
TGTGCCAGCAGTGAACACGAGGGTACCTCTTCCAGGGAGCAGTACTTC
CASSEHEGTSSREQYF
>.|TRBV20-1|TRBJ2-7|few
TGCAGTGCTAGAGGCCCGAGCGAGCAGTACTTC
CSARGPSEQYF
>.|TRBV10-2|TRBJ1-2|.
TGCGCCAGCAGTCCGCCACGGGACTATGGCTACACCTTC
CASSPPRDYGYTF
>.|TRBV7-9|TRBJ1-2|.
TGTGCCAGCAGCTTATCGGAACCCGGCTACACCTTC
CASSLSEPGYTF
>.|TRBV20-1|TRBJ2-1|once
TGCAGTGCTAGTATCCGGCAATACTACAATGAGCAGTTCTTC
CSASIRQYYNEQFF
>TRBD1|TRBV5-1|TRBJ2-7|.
TGCGCCAGCAGCTCCGGGACAGGGTACGAGCAGTACTTC
CASSSGTGYEQYF
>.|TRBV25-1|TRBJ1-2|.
TGTGCCAGCAGTGGTGGGCGACTTAACTATGGCTACACCTTC
CASSGGRLNYGYTF
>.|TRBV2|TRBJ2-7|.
TGTGCCAGTCAGAAGGCGTCCAGGGTTGGCTCCTACGAGCAGTACTTC
CASQKASRVGSYEQYF
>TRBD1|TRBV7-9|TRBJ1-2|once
TGTGCCAGCAGCTCGACAGGGGTCGACTATGGCTACACCTTC
CASSSTGVDYGYTF
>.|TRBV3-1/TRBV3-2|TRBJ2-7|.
TGTGCCAGCAGCCAAGTGGGAGAGCAGTACTTC
CASSQVGEQYF
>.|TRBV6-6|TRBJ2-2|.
TGTGCCAGCAGTTACTCGGGCGGGGAGCTGTTTTTT
CASSYSGGELFF
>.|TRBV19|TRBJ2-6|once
TGTGCCAGTAGTATTCTTGACTCTGGGGCCAACGTCCTGACTTTC
CASSILDSGANVLTF
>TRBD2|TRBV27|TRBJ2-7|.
TGCGCCAGCGGAGGGGGACTAGCGGTGCCTAGCGAGCAGTACTTC
CASGGGLAVPSEQYF
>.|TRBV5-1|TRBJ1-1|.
TGCGCCAGCAGCTTACAAGAAAACACTGAAGCTTTCTTT
CASSLQENTEAFF
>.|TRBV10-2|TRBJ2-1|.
TGCGCCAGCAGTGAGTCGAAGGCATCGAGGCGGGTGCCCTACAATGAGCAGTTCTTC
CASSESKASRRVPYNEQFF
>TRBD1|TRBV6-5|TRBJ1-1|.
TGTGCCAGCAGGGCGACAGGGGCAACTGAAGCTTTCTTT
CASRATGATEAFF
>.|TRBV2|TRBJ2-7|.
TGTGCCAGCAAAATTCAGGGCTCCTCCTACGAGCAGTACTTC
CASKIQGSSYEQYF
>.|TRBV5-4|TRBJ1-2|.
TGTGCCAGCAGCCGCCCCCCGGGGGAGAACTATGGCTACACCTTC
CASSRPPGENYGYTF
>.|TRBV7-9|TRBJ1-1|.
TGTGCCAGCAGCGGAACTACAGGCCCGCTGAGCACTGAAGCTTTCTTT
CASSGTTGPLSTEAFF
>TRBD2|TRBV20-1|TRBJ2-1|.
TGCAGTGCTAGTATGGCGGGAGGGATGCATGAGCAGTTCTTC
CSASMAGGMHEQFF
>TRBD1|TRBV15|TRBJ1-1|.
TGTGCCACCAGCAGAGTGGTTGGGACAGGGGGCACTGAAGCTTTCTTT
CATSRVVGTGGTEAFF
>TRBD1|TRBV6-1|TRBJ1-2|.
TGTGCCAGCAGTGAAGGGGCAGGGGGCTATGGCTACACCTTC
CASSEGAGGYGYTF
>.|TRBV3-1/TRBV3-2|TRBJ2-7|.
TGTGCCAGCAGCCAAGCTCTTCGCGTCTCCTACGAGCAGTACTTC
CASSQALRVSYEQYF
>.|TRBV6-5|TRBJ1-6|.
TGTGCCAGCACCCTTGGGACAAATTCACCCCTCCACTTT
CASTLGTNSPLHF
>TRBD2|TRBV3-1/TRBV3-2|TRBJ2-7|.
TGTGCCAGCAGCCCCCAGCCGAAGCTAGCGGGGGACTACGAGCAGTACTTC
CASSPQPKLAGDYEQYF
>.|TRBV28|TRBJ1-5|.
TGTGCCAGCAGTTCGTTAGTCGAAGGGGGTAGGAGCGGTCAGCCCCAGCATTTT
CASSSLVEGGRSGQPQHF
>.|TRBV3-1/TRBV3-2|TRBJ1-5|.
TGTGCCAGCAGCCAGGGTGGTCAGCCCCAGCATTTT
CASSQGGQPQHF
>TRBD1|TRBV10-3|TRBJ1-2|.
TGTGCCATCAGTGAGTTTGGGACAGGGGCTAACTATGGCTACACCTTC
CAISEFGTGANYGYTF